A selection of T cell receptor beta chains follows, all from one sample in a study of T cell repertoires and HLA-DP antigens. Assay used: immunoSEQ multiplex PCR; TCRdb lists only in-frame clones, some missing. This table holds about 110,000 clones, 80% to 95% found once. Their antigens remain unidentified. Sequencing was carried out using CD4+ T cells from PBMCs. These receptors were collected from a young woman in good health and CMV-seronegative. Each CDR3 is given with its conserved first and last residue. Each record gives: V gene, clone size, J gene, D gene, CDR3 length, CDR3 protein, CDR3 DNA. A D gene is named only where the DNA matches it firmly. A row's size may be missing; if present it is once, few, many or a size class.

v_call: TRBV28; clone_size: -; j_call: TRBJ1-2; d_call: -; cdr3_length: 13; cdr3_aa: CASSFRHRSGYTF; cdr3_nt: TGTGCCAGCAGTTTCCGACATAGAAGTGGCTACACCTTC
v_call: TRBV5-8; clone_size: few; j_call: TRBJ2-1; d_call: -; cdr3_length: 16; cdr3_aa: CASSLLGARLRSEQFF; cdr3_nt: TGTGCCAGCAGCTTGCTGGGGGCGAGGTTGAGGTCGGAGCAGTTCTTC
v_call: TRBV10-3; clone_size: once; j_call: TRBJ2-3; d_call: TRBD1; cdr3_length: 17; cdr3_aa: CAISAGDRGGRPDTQYF; cdr3_nt: TGTGCCATCAGTGCGGGGGACAGGGGGGGTCGGCCAGATACGCAGTATTTT
v_call: TRBV14; clone_size: -; j_call: TRBJ1-1; d_call: -; cdr3_length: 19; cdr3_aa: CASSQVYWGAGNANTEAFF; cdr3_nt: TGTGCCAGCAGCCAAGTTTATTGGGGGGCAGGCAACGCAAACACTGAAGCTTTCTTT
v_call: TRBV7-3; clone_size: -; j_call: TRBJ1-2; d_call: -; cdr3_length: 16; cdr3_aa: CASSLHPGTNAGGYTF; cdr3_nt: TGTGCCAGCAGCCTCCATCCGGGAACTAACGCGGGAGGCTACACCTTC
v_call: TRBV9; clone_size: -; j_call: TRBJ2-3; d_call: TRBD1; cdr3_length: 15; cdr3_aa: CASSARDRLVDTQYF; cdr3_nt: TGTGCCAGCAGCGCCCGGGACAGGCTCGTAGATACGCAGTATTTT
v_call: TRBV5-5; clone_size: -; j_call: TRBJ2-3; d_call: -; cdr3_length: 14; cdr3_aa: CASSLYVGIDTQYF; cdr3_nt: TGTGCCAGCAGCTTGTACGTGGGCATAGATACGCAGTATTTT
v_call: TRBV27; clone_size: -; j_call: TRBJ1-6; d_call: TRBD1; cdr3_length: 15; cdr3_aa: CASSLQGLYNSPLHF; cdr3_nt: TGTGCCAGCAGCCTACAGGGGCTGTATAATTCACCCCTCCACTTT
v_call: TRBV4-1; clone_size: -; j_call: TRBJ1-2; d_call: -; cdr3_length: 14; cdr3_aa: CASSQAPGVISYTF; cdr3_nt: TGCGCCAGCAGCCAAGCACCCGGAGTGATTAGCTACACCTTC
v_call: TRBV10-3; clone_size: -; j_call: TRBJ1-1; d_call: TRBD1; cdr3_length: 13; cdr3_aa: CAIRQGANTEAFF; cdr3_nt: TGTGCCATCAGACAGGGGGCGAACACTGAAGCTTTCTTT